A selection of T cell receptor beta chains follows, all from one sample in a study of T-cell reconstitution after alpha-beta-depleted transplantation in children. TCRdb re-called the PCR reads with MiXCR, one entry per CDR3 protein. Here the sample spans just under 250,000 distinct CDR3 sequences, roughly 26% being singletons. Sequenced material: PBMCs, taken before TCRalphabeta/CD19-depleted stem cell transplant. The receptors were sampled from a girl under 10 years old with Fanconi anemia, due to receive a stem cell transplant. CDR3s leave out the opening cysteine and the closing phenylalanine or tryptophan.

CDR3: ASSYGSETQY; J: TRBJ2-5; V: TRBV6-6
CDR3: ASSFTAGTGSYNEQF; J: TRBJ2-1; V: TRBV12-3/TRBV12-4
CDR3: ASSLPEKETQY; J: TRBJ2-5; V: TRBV5-1
CDR3: ASSYLGGYT; J: TRBJ1-2; V: TRBV6-5
CDR3: SARTGMGWSETQY; J: TRBJ2-5; V: TRBV29-1
CDR3: SVEVAGVAKNIQY; J: TRBJ2-4; V: TRBV29-1
CDR3: ASKKEGGYNEQF; J: TRBJ2-1; V: TRBV5-1
CDR3: ASRRGYSTDTQY; J: TRBJ2-3; V: TRBV27
CDR3: ASSFFLAENTGELF; J: TRBJ2-2; V: TRBV12-3/TRBV12-4
CDR3: ASSLDYLSYEQY; J: TRBJ2-7; V: TRBV4-2
CDR3: SARGQGFAVPDTQY; J: TRBJ2-3; V: TRBV20-1
CDR3: ASSLISGTIYNEQF; J: TRBJ2-1; V: TRBV5-1
CDR3: SASRTSGSLPDTQY; J: TRBJ2-3; V: TRBV20-1
CDR3: ASSRQARNNEQF; J: TRBJ2-1; V: TRBV27
CDR3: ASSQDLTGQGLYEQY; J: TRBJ2-7; V: TRBV4-2
CDR3: ASSRGGTYNEQF; J: TRBJ2-1; V: TRBV27
CDR3: ASSSEVTDTQY; J: TRBJ2-3; V: TRBV7-6
CDR3: SVETVLNTEAF; J: TRBJ1-1; V: TRBV29-1
CDR3: ASSLVAGENNEQF; J: TRBJ2-1; V: TRBV5-1
CDR3: SDASNTYEQY; J: TRBJ2-7; V: TRBV20-1
CDR3: ASRGQGRYNSPLH; J: TRBJ1-6; V: TRBV7-9
CDR3: ASSVEGGSPLH; J: TRBJ1-6; V: TRBV6-4
CDR3: ASSSGTGRAWYNEQF; J: TRBJ2-1; V: TRBV6-2/TRBV6-3
CDR3: SVAEGLRTDTQY; J: TRBJ2-3; V: TRBV29-1
CDR3: ASSQVSGLNSYNEQF; J: TRBJ2-1; V: TRBV4-1
CDR3: AISRQGSRVEQY; J: TRBJ2-7; V: TRBV10-3
CDR3: SARGPSGGSYEQY; J: TRBJ2-7; V: TRBV20-1
CDR3: ASSLFPGQGNTDTQY; J: TRBJ2-3; V: TRBV5-1